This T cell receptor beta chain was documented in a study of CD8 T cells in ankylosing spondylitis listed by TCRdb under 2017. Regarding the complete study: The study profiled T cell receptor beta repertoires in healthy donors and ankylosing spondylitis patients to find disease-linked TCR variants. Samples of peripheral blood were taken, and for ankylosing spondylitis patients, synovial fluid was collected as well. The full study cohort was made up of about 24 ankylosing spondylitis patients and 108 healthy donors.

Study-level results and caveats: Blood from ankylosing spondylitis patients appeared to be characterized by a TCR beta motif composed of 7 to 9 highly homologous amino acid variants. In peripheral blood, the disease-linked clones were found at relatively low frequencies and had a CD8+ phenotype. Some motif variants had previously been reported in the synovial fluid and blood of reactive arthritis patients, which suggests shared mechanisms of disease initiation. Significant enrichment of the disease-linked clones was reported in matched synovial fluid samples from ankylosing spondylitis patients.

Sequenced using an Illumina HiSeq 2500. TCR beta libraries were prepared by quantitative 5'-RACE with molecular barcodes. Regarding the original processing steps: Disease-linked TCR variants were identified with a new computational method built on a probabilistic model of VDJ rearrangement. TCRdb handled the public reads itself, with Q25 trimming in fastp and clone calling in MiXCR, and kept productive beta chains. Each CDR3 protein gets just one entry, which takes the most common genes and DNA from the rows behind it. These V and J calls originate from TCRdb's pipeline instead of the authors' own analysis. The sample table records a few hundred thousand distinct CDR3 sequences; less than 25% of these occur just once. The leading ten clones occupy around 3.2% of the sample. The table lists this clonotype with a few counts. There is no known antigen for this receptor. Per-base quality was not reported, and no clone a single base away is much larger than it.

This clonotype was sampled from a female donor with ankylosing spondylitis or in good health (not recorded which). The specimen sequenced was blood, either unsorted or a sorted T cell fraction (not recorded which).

The CDR3 region has the sequence CASSELGSSTDTQYF. The DNA reads TGCGCCAGCAGTGAGTTGGGCTCCAGCACAGATACGCAGTATTTT. The chain is assembled from TRBV10-1 and TRBJ2-3, with the identity of the D gene unclear. V is reduced by 1 base and J by 0 bases, leaving a spacing of 8 bases between them. The CDR3 runs 15 residues from the cysteine to the phenylalanine. Only the CDR3 DNA is retained, 45 bases long and in frame from the first base. CDR1 and CDR2, looked up from the germline V gene (reference sequence), are WNHNN and SYGVQD.